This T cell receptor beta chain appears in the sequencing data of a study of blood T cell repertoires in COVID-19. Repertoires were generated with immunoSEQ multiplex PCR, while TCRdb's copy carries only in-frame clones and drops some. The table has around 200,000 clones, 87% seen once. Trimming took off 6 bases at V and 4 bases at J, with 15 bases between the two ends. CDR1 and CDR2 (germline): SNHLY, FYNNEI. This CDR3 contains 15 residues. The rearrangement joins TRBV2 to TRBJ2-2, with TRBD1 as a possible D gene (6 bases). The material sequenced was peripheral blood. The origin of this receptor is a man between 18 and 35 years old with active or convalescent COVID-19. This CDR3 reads CASRHRDLSTGELFF. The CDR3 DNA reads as TGTGCCAGCAGACACAGGGATCTAAGCACCGGGGAGCTGTTTTTT. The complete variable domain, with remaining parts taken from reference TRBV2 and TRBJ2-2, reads EPEVTQTPSHQVTQMGQEVILRCVPISNHLYFYWYRQILGQKVEFLVSFYNNEISEKSEIFDDQFSVERPDGSNFTLKIRSTKLEDSAMYFCASRHRDLSTGELFFGEGSRLTVL.